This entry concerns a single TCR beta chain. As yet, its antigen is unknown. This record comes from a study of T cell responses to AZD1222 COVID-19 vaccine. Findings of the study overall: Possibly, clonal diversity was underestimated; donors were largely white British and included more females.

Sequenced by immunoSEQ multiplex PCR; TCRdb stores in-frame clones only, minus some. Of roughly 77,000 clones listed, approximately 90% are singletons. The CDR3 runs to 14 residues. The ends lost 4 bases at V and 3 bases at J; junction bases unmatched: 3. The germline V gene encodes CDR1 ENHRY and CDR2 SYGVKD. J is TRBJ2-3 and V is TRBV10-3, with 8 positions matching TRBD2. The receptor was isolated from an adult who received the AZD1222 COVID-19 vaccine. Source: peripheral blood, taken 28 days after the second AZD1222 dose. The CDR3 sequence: CAISGTGGTDTQYF. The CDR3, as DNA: TGTGCCATCAGTGGGACGGGGGGGACAGATACGCAGTATTTT.